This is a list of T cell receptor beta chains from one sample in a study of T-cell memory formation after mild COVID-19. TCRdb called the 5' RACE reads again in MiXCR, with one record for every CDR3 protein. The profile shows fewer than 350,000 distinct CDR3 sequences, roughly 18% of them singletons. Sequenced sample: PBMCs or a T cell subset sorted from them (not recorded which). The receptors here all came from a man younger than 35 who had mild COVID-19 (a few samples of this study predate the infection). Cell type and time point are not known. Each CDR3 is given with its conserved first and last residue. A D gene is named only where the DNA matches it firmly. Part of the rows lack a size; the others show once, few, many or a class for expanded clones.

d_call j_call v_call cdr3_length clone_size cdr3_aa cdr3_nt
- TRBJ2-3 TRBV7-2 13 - CASSLAERDTQYF TGTGCCAGCAGCTTAGCGGAGAGGGATACGCAGTATTTT
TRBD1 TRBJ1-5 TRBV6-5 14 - CASSLRQGGQPQHF TGTGCCAGCAGTTTGAGACAGGGAGGCCAGCCCCAGCATTTT
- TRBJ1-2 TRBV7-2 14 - CASSLDHAGAGYTF TGTGCCAGCAGCTTAGACCATGCCGGAGCTGGCTACACCTTC
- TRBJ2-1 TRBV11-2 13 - CASSLDLVNEQFF TGTGCCAGCAGCTTAGATCTCGTCAATGAGCAGTTCTTC
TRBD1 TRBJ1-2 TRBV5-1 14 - CASSSPGQSESYTF TGCGCCAGCAGCTCCCCGGGACAGTCCGAGAGCTACACCTTC
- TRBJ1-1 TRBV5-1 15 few CASSRKAGENTEAFF TGCGCCAGCAGCCGAAAGGCGGGGGAGAACACTGAAGCTTTCTTT
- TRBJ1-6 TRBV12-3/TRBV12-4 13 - CASSGRVASPLHF TGTGCCAGCAGTGGGCGGGTGGCTTCACCCCTCCACTTT
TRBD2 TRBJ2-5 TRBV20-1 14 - CSATGLAAQETQYF TGCAGTGCTACGGGACTAGCGGCACAAGAGACCCAGTACTTC
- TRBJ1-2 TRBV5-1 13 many CASSLEKGYGYTF TGCGCCAGCAGCTTGGAGAAAGGCTATGGCTACACCTTC
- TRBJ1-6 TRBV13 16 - CASSPRLSRGGSPLHF TGTGCCAGCAGCCCTCGTCTATCCAGGGGAGGTTCACCCCTCCACTTT
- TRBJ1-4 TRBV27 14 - CASSWDGDLGELFF TGTGCCAGCAGTTGGGACGGGGACTTAGGGGAACTGTTTTTT
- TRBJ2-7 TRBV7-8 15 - CASARKGSSSYEQYF TGTGCCAGCGCCAGAAAAGGGTCTAGCTCCTACGAGCAGTACTTC
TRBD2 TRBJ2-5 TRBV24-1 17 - CATSDRSSGGAGETQYF TGTGCCACCAGTGATCGGAGTAGCGGGGGGGCAGGAGAGACCCAGTACTTC
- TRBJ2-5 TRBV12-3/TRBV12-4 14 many CASSHPGPQETQYF TGTGCCAGCAGTCACCCGGGTCCACAAGAGACCCAGTACTTC
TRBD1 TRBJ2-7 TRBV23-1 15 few CASNQSGQGAGEQYF TGCGCCAGCAACCAATCGGGGCAGGGGGCCGGTGAGCAGTACTTC
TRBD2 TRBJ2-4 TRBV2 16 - CASGGLAGLAKNIQYF TGTGCCAGCGGGGGACTAGCGGGTTTAGCCAAAAACATTCAGTACTTC
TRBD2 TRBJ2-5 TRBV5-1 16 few CASSFGSSGGQETQYF TGCGCCAGCAGCTTTGGGTCTAGCGGGGGCCAAGAGACCCAGTACTTC
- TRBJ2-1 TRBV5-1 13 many CASSLATRGEQFF TGCGCCAGCAGCTTGGCCACTCGGGGTGAGCAGTTCTTC
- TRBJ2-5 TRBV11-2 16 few CASSLPQSGDQETQYF TGTGCCAGCAGCCTCCCTCAGTCGGGGGACCAAGAGACCCAGTACTTC